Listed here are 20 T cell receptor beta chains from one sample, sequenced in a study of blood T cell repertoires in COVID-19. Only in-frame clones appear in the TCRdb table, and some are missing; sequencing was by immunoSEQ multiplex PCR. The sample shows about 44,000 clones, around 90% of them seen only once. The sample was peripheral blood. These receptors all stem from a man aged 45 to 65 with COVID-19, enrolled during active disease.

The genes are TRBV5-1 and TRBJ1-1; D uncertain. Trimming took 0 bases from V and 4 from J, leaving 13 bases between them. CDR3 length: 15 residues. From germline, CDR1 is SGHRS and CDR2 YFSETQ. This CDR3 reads CASSLDRGLGTEAFF. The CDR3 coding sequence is TGCGCCAGCAGCTTGGATCGGGGTTTGGGCACTGAAGCTTTCTTT.

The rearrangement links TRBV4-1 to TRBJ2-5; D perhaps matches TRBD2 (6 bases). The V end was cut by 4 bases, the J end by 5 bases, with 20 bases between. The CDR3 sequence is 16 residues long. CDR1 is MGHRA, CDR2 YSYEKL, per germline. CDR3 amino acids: CASSPRKTGVGETQYF. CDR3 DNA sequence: TGCGCCAGCAGCCCCCGAAAAACGGGAGTTGGGGAGACCCAGTACTTC.

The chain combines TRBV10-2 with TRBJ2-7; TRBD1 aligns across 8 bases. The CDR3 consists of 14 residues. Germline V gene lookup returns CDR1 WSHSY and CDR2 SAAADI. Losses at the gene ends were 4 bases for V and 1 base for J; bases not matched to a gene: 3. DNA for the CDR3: TGCGCCAGCAGTGCCGGGACAGGTTCCTACGAGCAGTACTTC. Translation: CASSAGTGSYEQYF.

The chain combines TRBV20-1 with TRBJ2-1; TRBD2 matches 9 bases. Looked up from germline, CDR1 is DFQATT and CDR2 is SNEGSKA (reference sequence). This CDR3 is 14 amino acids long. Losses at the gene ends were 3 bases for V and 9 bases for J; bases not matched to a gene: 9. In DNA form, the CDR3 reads TGCAGTGCTAGTGAGGCTAGCGGGACGGGTGAGCAGTTCTTC. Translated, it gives CSASEASGTGEQFF.

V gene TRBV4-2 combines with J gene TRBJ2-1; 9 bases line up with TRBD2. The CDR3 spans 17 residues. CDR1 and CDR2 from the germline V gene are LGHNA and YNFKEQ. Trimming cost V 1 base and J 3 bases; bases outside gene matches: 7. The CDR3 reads CASSQAPLAGDYNEQFF. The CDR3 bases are TGTGCCAGCAGCCAAGCTCCCTTAGCGGGAGACTACAATGAGCAGTTCTTC.

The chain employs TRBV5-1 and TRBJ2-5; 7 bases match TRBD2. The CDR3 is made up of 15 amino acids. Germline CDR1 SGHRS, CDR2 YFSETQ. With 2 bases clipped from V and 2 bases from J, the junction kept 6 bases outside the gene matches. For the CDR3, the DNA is TGCGCCAGCAGCTTAAGAGGGAGGGGACAAGAGACCCAGTACTTC. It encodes CASSLRGRGQETQYF.

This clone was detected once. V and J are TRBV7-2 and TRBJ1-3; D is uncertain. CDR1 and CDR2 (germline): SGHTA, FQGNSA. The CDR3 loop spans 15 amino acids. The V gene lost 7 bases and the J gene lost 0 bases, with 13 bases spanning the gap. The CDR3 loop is CASTLGGSSGNTIYF. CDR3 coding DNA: TGTGCCAGCACCTTGGGAGGGAGCTCTGGAAACACCATATATTTT.

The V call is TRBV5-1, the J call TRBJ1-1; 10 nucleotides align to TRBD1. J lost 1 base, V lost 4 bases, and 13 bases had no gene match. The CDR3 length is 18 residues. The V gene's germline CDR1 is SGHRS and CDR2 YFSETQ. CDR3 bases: TGCGCCAGCAGCCTGAACCTACGGGACAGGGGTACGAACACTGAAGCTTTCTTT. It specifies CASSLNLRDRGTNTEAFF.

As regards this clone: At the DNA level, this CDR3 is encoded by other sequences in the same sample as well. The CDR3 reads CASSEIGGSDYEQYF. As DNA, the CDR3 is TGTGCCAGCAGTGAAATCGGCGGGAGCGATTATGAGCAGTACTTC. The chain links TRBV25-1 to TRBJ2-7, with 7 bases aligning to TRBD2. Germline CDR1 and CDR2: MGHDK and SYGVNS. V trimming: 2 bases; J trimming: 7 bases; junction bases outside the gene matches: 11. This CDR3 has 15 residues.

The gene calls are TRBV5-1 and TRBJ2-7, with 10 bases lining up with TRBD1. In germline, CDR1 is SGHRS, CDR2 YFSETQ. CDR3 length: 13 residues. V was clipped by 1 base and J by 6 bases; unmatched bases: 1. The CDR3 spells CASSLRDRGEQYF. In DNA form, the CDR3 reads TGCGCCAGCAGCTTGCGGGACAGGGGCGAGCAGTACTTC.

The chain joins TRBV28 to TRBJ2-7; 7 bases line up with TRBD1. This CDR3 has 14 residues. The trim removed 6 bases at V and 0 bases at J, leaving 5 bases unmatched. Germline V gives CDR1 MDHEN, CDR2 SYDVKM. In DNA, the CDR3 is TGTGCCAGCAGATCCGGGACAGTCTCCTACGAGCAGTACTTC. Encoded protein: CASRSGTVSYEQYF.

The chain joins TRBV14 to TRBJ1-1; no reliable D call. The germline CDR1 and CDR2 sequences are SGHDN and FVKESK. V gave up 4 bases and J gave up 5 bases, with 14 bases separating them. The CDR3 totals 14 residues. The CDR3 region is CASSPQGRVTEAFF. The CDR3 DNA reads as TGTGCCAGCAGCCCTCAAGGGAGAGTAACTGAAGCTTTCTTT.

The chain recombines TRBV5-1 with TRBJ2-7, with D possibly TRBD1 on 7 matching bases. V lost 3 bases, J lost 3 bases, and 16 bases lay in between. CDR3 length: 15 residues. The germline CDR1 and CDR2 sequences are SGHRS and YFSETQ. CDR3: CASSSAGGTIYEQYF. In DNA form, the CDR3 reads TGCGCCAGCAGCTCAGCAGGGGGGACAATCTACGAGCAGTACTTC.

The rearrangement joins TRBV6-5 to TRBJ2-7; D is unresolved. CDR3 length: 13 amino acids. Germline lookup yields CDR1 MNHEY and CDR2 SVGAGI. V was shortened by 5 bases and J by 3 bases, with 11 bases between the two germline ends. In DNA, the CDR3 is TGTGCCAGCAGTCCCGACGGAGACTACGAGCAGTACTTC. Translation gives CASSPDGDYEQYF.

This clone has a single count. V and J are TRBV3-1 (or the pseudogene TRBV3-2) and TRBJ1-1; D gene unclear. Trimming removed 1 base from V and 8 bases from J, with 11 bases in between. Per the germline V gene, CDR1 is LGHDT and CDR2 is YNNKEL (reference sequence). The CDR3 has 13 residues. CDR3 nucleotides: TGTGCCAGCAGCCAAGGTTCAGGTCGCGAAGCTTTCTTT. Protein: CASSQGSGREAFF.

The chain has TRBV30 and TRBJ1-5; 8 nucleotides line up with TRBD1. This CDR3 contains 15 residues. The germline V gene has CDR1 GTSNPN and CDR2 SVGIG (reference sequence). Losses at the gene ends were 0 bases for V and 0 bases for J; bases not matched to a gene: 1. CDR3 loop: CAWSVQGGSNQPQHF. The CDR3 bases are TGTGCCTGGAGTGTACAGGGGGGTAGCAATCAGCCCCAGCATTTT.

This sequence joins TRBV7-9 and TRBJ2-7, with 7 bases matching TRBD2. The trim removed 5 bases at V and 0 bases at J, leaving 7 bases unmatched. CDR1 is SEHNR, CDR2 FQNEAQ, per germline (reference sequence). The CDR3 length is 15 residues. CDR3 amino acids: CASSLGEGSSYEQYF. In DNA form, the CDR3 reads TGTGCCAGCAGCCTCGGGGAGGGGTCCTCCTACGAGCAGTACTTC.

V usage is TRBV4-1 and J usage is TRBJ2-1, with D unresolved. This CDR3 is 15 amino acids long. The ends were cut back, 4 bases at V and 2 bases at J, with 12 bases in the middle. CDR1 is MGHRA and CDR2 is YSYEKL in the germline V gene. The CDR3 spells CASSPRVLTYNEQFF. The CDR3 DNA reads TGCGCCAGCAGCCCCCGCGTGTTGACCTACAATGAGCAGTTCTTC.

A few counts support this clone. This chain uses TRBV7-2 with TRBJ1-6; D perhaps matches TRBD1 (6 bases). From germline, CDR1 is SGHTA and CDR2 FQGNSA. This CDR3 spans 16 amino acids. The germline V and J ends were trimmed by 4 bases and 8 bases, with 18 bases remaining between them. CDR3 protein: CASSSEGPGVYSPLHF. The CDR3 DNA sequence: TGTGCCAGCAGCTCCGAGGGGCCAGGGGTTTATTCACCCCTCCACTTT.

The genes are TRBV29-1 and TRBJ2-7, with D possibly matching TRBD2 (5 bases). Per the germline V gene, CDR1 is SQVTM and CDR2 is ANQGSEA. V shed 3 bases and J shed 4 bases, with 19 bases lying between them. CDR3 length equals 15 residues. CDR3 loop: CSVEASWSGVYEQYF. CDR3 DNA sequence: TGCAGCGTTGAGGCTAGCTGGAGTGGAGTGTACGAGCAGTACTTC.